These T cell receptor beta chains were read from a single sample in a study of T cell responses to AZD1222 COVID-19 vaccine. Clones were sequenced by immunoSEQ multiplex PCR, and TCRdb holds only the in-frame ones, with some missing. Of 180,000 or so clones in the sample, around 90% are singletons; the top ten hold 6% to 8.5%. Specimen: peripheral blood, collected on day 0 of AZD1222 vaccination. These receptors were taken from an adult in good health. Each CDR3 is given with its conserved first and last residue. Each record gives: J gene, D gene, V gene, clone size, CDR3 protein, CDR3 DNA. The D gene is left open where the match is weak. Where a row states a size, it is once, few, many or the class of an expanded clone; other rows omit it.

>TRBJ1-6|TRBD1|TRBV2|-
CASSERNQGQAYNSPLHF
TGTGCCAGCAGTGAACGGAATCAGGGACAGGCTTATAATTCACCCCTCCACTTT
>TRBJ2-7|TRBD1|TRBV12-3/TRBV12-4|-
CASSQQGAGEQYF
TGTGCCAGCAGTCAACAGGGGGCGGGAGAGCAGTACTTC
>TRBJ2-7|-|TRBV15|-
CATSRDMGPNYEQYF
TGTGCCACCAGCAGAGATATGGGACCAAACTACGAGCAGTACTTC
>TRBJ2-3|-|TRBV5-1|-
CASSLAAGAQDTQYF
TGCGCCAGCAGCTTGGCCGCGGGGGCACAAGATACGCAGTATTTT
>TRBJ2-4|-|TRBV9|-
CASSAPDGTAKNIQYF
TGTGCCAGCAGCGCCCCGGACGGAACAGCCAAAAACATTCAGTACTTC
>TRBJ2-1|TRBD1|TRBV3-1/TRBV3-2|-
CASSSGQGAYNEQFF
TGTGCCAGCAGTTCCGGACAGGGGGCTTACAATGAGCAGTTCTTC
>TRBJ1-5|-|TRBV12-3/TRBV12-4|once
CASSLTENQPQHF
TGTGCCAGCAGTTTAACAGAAAATCAGCCCCAGCATTTT
>TRBJ1-5|-|TRBV30|-
CAWSVKGTNQPQHF
TGTGCCTGGAGTGTAAAGGGGACTAATCAGCCCCAGCATTTT
>TRBJ2-6|-|TRBV24-1|-
CATSDTATSGANVLTF
TGTGCCACCAGTGACACCGCCACCTCTGGGGCCAACGTCCTGACTTTC
>TRBJ2-3|-|TRBV5-5|-
CASSLETSLPDTQYF
TGTGCCAGCAGCTTGGAGACTAGTTTGCCGGATACGCAGTATTTT
>TRBJ1-5|TRBD1|TRBV30|once
CAWSPTGYSNQPQHF
TGTGCCTGGAGTCCGACAGGGTATAGCAATCAGCCCCAGCATTTT